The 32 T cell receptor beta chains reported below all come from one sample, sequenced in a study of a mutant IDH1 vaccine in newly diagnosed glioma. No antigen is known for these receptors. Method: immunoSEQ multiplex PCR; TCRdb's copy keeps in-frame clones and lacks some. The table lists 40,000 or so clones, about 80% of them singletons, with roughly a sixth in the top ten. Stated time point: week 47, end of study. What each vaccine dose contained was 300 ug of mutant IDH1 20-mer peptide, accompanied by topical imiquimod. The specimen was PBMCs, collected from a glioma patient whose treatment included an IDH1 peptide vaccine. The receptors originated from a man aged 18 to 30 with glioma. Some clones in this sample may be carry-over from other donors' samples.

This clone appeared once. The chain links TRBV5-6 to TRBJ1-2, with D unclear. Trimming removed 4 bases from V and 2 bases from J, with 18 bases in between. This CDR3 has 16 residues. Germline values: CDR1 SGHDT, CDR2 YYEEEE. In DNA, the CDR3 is TGTGCCAGCAGCGTTCCCGGGAGGCGGGAAAACTATGGCTACACCTTC. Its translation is CASSVPGRRENYGYTF.

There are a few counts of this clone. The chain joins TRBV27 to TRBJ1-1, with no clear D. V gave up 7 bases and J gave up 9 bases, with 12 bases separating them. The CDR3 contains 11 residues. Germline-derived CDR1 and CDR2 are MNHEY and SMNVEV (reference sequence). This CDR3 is CASTNRGQAFF. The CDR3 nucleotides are TGTGCCAGCACTAATCGCGGCCAAGCTTTCTTT.

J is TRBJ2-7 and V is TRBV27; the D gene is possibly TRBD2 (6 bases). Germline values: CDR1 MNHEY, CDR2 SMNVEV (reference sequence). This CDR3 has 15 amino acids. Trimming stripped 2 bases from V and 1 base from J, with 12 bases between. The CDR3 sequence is CASSLGAGWSYEQYF. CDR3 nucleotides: TGTGCCAGCAGTTTAGGGGCGGGGTGGTCCTACGAGCAGTACTTC.

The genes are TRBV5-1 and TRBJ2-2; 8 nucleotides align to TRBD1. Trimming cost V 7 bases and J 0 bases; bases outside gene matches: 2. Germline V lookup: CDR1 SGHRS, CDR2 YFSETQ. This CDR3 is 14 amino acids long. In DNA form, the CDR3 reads TGCGCCAGCGGGACAGGCTCGAACACCGGGGAGCTGTTTTTT. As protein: CASGTGSNTGELFF.

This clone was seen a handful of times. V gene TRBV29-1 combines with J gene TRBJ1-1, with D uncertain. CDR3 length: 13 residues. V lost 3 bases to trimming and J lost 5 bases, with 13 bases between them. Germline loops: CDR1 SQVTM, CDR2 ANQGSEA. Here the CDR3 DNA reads TGCAGCGTTGACCCCCCGACCAGGACTGAAGCTTTCTTT. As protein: CSVDPPTRTEAFF.

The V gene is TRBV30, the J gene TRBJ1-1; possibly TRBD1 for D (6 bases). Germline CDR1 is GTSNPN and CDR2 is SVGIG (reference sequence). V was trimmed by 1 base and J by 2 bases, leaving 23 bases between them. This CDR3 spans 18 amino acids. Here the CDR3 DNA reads TGTGCCTGGAGTGGAACCCGGGGCAGGGGAACATACAACACTGAAGCTTTCTTT. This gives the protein CAWSGTRGRGTYNTEAFF.

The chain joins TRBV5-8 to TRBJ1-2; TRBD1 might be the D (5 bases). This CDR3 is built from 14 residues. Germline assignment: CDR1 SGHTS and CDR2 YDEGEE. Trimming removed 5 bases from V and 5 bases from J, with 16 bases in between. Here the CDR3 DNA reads TGTGCCAGCAGTCGGGACGGAGGGTTTTATGGCTACACCTTC. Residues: CASSRDGGFYGYTF.

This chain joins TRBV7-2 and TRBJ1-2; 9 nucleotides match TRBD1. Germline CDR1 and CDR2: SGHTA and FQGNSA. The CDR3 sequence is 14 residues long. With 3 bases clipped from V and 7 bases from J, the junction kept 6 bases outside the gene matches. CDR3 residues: CASSFIRDRAGYTF. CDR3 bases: TGTGCCAGCAGCTTCATCCGGGACAGGGCTGGCTACACCTTC.

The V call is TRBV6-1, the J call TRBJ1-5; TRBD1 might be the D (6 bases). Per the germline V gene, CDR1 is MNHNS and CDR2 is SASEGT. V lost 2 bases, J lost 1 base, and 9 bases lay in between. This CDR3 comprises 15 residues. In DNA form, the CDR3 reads TGTGCCAGCAGTGAAAGAGGACAGAGCAATCAGCCCCAGCATTTT. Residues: CASSERGQSNQPQHF.

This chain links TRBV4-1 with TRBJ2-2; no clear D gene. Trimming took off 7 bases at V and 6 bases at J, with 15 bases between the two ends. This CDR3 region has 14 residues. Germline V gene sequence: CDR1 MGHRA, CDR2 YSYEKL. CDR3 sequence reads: CASTTKGGAGELFF. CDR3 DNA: TGCGCCAGCACCACCAAGGGCGGCGCCGGGGAGCTGTTTTTT.

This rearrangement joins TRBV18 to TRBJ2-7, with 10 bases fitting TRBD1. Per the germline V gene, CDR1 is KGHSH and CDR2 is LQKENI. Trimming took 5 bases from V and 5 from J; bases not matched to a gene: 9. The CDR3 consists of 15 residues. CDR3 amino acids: CASSTPGQGQHEQYF. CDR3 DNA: TGTGCCAGCTCAACCCCGGGACAGGGGCAGCACGAGCAGTACTTC.

As DNA, the CDR3 is TGTGCCAGTACAACGGTGGGGGCGAACACTGAAGCTTTCTTT. It codes for CASTTVGANTEAFF. The chain joins TRBV19 to TRBJ1-1; D might be TRBD1 (6 bases). The V end lost 7 bases, the J end lost 1 base, and 13 bases lay between the germline ends. The germline V gene has CDR1 LNHDA and CDR2 SQIVND (reference sequence). The CDR3 sequence is 14 residues long.

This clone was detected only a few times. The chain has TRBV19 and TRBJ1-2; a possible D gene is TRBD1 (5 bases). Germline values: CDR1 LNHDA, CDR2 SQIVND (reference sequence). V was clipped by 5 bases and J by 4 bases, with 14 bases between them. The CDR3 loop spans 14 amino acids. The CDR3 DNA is TGTGCCAGTAGTGGACGCGCCGACAGCTATGGCTACACCTTC. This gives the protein CASSGRADSYGYTF.

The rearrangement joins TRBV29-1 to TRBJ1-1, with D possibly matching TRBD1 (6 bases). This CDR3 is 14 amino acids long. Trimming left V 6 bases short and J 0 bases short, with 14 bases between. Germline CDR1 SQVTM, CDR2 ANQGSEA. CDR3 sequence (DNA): TGCAGCGTGACAGGACACTCTATGAACACTGAAGCTTTCTTT. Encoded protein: CSVTGHSMNTEAFF. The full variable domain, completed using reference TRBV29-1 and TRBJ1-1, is SAVISQKPSRDICQRGTSLTIQCQVDSQVTMMFWYRQQPGQSLTLIATANQGSEATYESGFVIDKFPISRPNLTFSTLTVSNMSPEDSSIYLCSVTGHSMNTEAFFGQGTRLTVV.

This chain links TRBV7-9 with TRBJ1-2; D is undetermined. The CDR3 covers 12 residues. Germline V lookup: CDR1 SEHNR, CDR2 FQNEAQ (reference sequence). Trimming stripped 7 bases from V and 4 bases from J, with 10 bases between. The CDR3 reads CASNSRLYGYTF. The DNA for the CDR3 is TGTGCCAGCAACTCCCGGCTCTATGGCTACACCTTC. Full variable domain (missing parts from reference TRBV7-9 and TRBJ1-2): DTGVSQNPRHKITKRGQNVTFRCDPISEHNRLYWYRQTLGQGPEFLTYFQNEAQLEKSRLLSDRFSAERPKGSFSTLEIQRTEQGDSAMYLCASNSRLYGYTFGSGTRLTVV.

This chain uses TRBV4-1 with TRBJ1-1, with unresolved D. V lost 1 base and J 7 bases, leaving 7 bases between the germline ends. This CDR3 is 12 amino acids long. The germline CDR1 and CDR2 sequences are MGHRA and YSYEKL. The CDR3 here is CASSQGKGEAFF. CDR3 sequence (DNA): TGCGCCAGCAGCCAAGGGAAGGGTGAAGCTTTCTTT.

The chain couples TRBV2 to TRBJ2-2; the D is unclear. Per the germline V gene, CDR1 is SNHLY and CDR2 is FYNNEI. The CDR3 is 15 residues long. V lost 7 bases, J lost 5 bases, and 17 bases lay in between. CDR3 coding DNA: TGTGCCAGCAATGGTAGAACTGGGCTTACCGGGGAGCTGTTTTTT. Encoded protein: CASNGRTGLTGELFF.

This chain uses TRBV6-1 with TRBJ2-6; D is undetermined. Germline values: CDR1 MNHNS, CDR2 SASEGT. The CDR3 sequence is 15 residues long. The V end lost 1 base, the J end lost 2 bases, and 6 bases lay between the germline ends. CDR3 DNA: TGTGCCAGCAGTGAAGTCGGAACTGGGGCCAACGTCCTGACTTTC. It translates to CASSEVGTGANVLTF.

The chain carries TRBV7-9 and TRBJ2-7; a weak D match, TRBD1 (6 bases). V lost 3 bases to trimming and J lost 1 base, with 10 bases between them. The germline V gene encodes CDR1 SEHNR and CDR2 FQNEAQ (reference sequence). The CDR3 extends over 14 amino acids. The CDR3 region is CASSFIGTSYEQYF. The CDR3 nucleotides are TGTGCCAGCAGCTTTATAGGGACATCCTACGAGCAGTACTTC.

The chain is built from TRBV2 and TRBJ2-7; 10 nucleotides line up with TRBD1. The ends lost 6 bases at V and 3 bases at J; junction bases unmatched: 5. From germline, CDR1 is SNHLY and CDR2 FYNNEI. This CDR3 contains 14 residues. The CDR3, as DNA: TGTGCCAGCAGCGGACAGGGGGGTAACTACGAGCAGTACTTC. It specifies CASSGQGGNYEQYF.

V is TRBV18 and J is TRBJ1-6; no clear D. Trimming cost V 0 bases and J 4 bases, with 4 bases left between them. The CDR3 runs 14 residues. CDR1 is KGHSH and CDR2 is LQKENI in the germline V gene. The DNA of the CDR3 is TGTGCCAGCTCACCACCGTCTTATAATTCACCCCTCCACTTT. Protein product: CASSPPSYNSPLHF.

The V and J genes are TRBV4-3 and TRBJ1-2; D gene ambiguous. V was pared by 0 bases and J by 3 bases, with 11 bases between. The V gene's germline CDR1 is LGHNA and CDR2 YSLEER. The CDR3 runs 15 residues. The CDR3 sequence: CASSQDPRDHYGYTF. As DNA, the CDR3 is TGCGCCAGCAGCCAAGATCCGAGGGATCACTATGGCTACACCTTC.

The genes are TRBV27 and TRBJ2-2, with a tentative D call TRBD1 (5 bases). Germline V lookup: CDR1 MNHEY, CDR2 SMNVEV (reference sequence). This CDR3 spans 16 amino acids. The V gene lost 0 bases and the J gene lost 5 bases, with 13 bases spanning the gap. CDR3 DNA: TGTGCCAGCAGTTTATCTAGGGGCTTTCCGACCGGGGAGCTGTTTTTT. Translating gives CASSLSRGFPTGELFF.

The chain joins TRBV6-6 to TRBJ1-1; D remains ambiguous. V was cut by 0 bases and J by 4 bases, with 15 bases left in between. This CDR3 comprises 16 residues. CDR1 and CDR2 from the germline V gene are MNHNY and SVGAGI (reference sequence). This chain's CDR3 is CASSYSPARMGTEAFF. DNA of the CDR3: TGTGCCAGCAGTTACTCTCCTGCCCGGATGGGCACTGAAGCTTTCTTT.

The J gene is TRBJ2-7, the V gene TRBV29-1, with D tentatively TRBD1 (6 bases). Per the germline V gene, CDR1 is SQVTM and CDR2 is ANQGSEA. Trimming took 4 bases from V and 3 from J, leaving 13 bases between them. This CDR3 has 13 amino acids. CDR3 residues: CSVVGTLRYEQYF. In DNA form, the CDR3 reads TGCAGCGTTGTGGGGACACTTCGCTACGAGCAGTACTTC.

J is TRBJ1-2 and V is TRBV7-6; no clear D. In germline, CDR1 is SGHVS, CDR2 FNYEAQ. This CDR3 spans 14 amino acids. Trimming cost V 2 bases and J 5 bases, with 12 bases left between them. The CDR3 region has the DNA TGTGCCAGCAGCTTATGGGAGACGGGGTATGGCTACACCTTC. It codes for CASSLWETGYGYTF.

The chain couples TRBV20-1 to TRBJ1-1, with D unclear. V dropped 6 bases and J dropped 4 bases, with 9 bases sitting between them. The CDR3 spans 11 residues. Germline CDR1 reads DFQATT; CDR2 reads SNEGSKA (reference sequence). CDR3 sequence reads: CSAQRSTEAFF. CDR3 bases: TGCAGTGCCCAAAGATCCACTGAAGCTTTCTTT.

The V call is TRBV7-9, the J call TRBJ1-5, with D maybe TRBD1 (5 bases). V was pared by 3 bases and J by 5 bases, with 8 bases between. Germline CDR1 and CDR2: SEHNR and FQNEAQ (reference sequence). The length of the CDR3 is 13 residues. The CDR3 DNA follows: TGTGCCAGCAGCTTGCCAGGGCATCAGCCCCAGCATTTT. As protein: CASSLPGHQPQHF.

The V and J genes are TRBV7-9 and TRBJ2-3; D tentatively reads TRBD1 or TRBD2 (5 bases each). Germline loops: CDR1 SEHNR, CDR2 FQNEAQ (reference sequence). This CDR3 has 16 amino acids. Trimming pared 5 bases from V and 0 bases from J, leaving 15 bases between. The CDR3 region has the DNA TGTGCCAGCAGCCGATCCGGGACGAGAAGCACAGATACGCAGTATTTT. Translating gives CASSRSGTRSTDTQYF.

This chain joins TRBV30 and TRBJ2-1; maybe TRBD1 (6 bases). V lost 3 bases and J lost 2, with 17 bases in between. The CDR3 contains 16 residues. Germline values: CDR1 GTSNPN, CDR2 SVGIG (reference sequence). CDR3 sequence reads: CAWRGGEPGAYNEQFF. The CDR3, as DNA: TGTGCCTGGAGAGGGGGTGAACCTGGGGCCTACAATGAGCAGTTCTTC.

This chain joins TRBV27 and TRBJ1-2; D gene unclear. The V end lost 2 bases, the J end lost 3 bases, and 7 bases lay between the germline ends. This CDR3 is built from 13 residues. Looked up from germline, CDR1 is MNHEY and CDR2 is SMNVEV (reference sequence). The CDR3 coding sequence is TGTGCCAGCAGTTTAAGGGTAGACTATGGCTACACCTTC. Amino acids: CASSLRVDYGYTF.

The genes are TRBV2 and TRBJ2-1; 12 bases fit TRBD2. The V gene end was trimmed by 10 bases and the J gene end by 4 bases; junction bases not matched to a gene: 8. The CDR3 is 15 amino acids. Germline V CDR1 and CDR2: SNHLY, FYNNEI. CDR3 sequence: CATKRLAGEYNEQFF. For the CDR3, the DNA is TGTGCCACCAAAAGACTAGCGGGAGAGTACAATGAGCAGTTCTTC.